This T cell receptor (beta chain) was retrieved from a study of blood T cell repertoires in COVID-19. Study-wide context: The study drew acute and convalescent COVID-19 samples from the United States, Italy and Spain. T cells, B-cell-depleted T cells, or PBMCs supplied cDNA or gDNA.

Under the authors' procedure: For nucleated cells, counts were estimated from reference gene primer amplification. Here immunoSEQ multiplex PCR was the method, and the copy in TCRdb shows in-frame clones only, minus some. V and J calls and clone size are as listed in that table; D and trimming were resolved from the DNA. The sample holds around 200,000 clones; around three quarters are singletons and the top ten take roughly 6%. The CDR3 contains 14 residues. The V segment lost 3 bases and the J segment 4 bases; nucleotides outside the gene matches: 2. From germline, CDR1 is LNHNV and CDR2 YYDKDF (reference sequence).

The TCR sequence derives from a woman in her 70s with acute or convalescent COVID-19. The sample was peripheral blood. V is TRBV15 and J is TRBJ2-2, with 7 bases matching TRBD1. The CDR3 region has the DNA TGTGCCACCAGCAGGGGACAGATCACCGGGGAGCTGTTTTTT. Encoded protein: CATSRGQITGELFF.